These 24 T cell receptor beta chains were sequenced from one sample in a study of blood T cells in healthy people across ages. A second PCR of 7 to 11 cycles used a sample-barcoded 5' primer and a J-beta primer mix. TCRdb analysed the 5' RACE reads with MiXCR anew, one entry per CDR3 protein. Here the sample spans approximately 730,000 distinct CDR3 sequences, 53% being singletons. Sequenced: blood. The source of these receptors is a man older than 75 in good health.

The chain employs TRBV6-1 and TRBJ2-6; 13 bases are a match to TRBD2. Trimming at V came to 5 bases and at J to 0 bases, leaving 10 bases not matched to a gene. Germline CDR1 reads MNHNS; CDR2 reads SASEGT. The CDR3 contains 20 residues. CDR3 sequence (DNA): TGTGCCAGCAGTCCCCGACCGGGACTAGCGGGGTACTCTGGGGCCAACGTCCTGACTTTC. It codes for CASSPRPGLAGYSGANVLTF.

This clonotype was detected only a few times. The genes are TRBV6-1 and TRBJ1-2; D not certain. The CDR3 totals 16 residues. V was clipped by 1 base and J by 7 bases, with 19 bases between them. The germline V gene has CDR1 MNHNS and CDR2 SASEGT. This chain's CDR3 is CASSEVETLGRRGYTF. The DNA for the CDR3 is TGTGCCAGCAGTGAAGTAGAGACACTCGGGCGACGTGGCTACACCTTC.

This clonotype came up once. The V and J genes are TRBV5-1 and TRBJ2-1; a weak D match, TRBD1 (6 bases). Looked up from germline, CDR1 is SGHRS and CDR2 is YFSETQ. The CDR3 contains 15 residues. V was pared by 4 bases and J by 11 bases, with 22 bases between. CDR3 sequence reads: CASSPTGGPGNKQFF. The CDR3 nucleotides read TGCGCCAGCAGCCCGACAGGAGGTCCCGGGAATAAGCAGTTCTTC.

CDR3 nucleotide sequence: TGTGCCAGCAGTTTAGCGGGGACAGGACTTACCGGCTACACCTTC. Translating gives CASSLAGTGLTGYTF. The chain uses TRBV12-3 or TRBV12-4 and TRBJ1-2; 8 bases are a match to TRBD1. There are 15 residues in the CDR3. V lost 0 bases and J lost 8; bases outside the gene matches: 8.

The rearrangement joins TRBV12-3 or TRBV12-4 to TRBJ1-2; possible D gene TRBD1, 6 bases. V dropped 5 bases and J dropped 2 bases, with 18 bases sitting between them. The CDR3 sequence is 16 residues long. CDR3 residues: CASSPLLYRVNYGYTF. CDR3 nucleotide sequence: TGTGCCAGCAGTCCCCTCTTATACAGGGTAAACTATGGCTACACCTTC.

The rearrangement joins TRBV7-2 to TRBJ2-5, with no clear D. The CDR3 length is 13 residues. The V end lost 5 bases, the J end lost 7 bases, and 14 bases lay between the germline ends. Germline V gene sequence: CDR1 SGHTA, CDR2 FQGNSA. The CDR3 sequence: CASSRDRIGTQYF. The CDR3 DNA follows: TGTGCCAGCAGCCGAGACCGGATCGGGACCCAGTACTTC.

The V gene is TRBV3-1, the J gene TRBJ2-3; D perhaps matches TRBD2 (7 bases). The CDR3 is 16 amino acids. Germline lookup yields CDR1 LGHDT and CDR2 YNNKEL (reference sequence). The germline V and J ends were trimmed by 0 bases and 2 bases, with 12 bases remaining between them. The CDR3 reads CASSQDWGGPTDTQYF. CDR3 DNA: TGTGCCAGCAGCCAAGATTGGGGGGGCCCCACAGATACGCAGTATTTT.

On this clonotype: The junction shows a germline mismatch at one end, possibly a read error. The chain recombines TRBV30 with TRBJ2-5, with a tentative D call TRBD2 (6 bases). The CDR3 is 13 amino acids. The germline CDR1 and CDR2 sequences are GTSNPN and SVGIG (reference sequence). The CDR3 is CAGRRSELETQYF. CDR3 bases: TGTGCCGGGAGGAGGTCAGAGTTGGAGACCCAGTACTTC.

The J gene is TRBJ2-1, the V gene TRBV20-1, with TRBD1 identical over 7 bases. Per germline, CDR1 DFQATT and CDR2 SNEGSKA (reference sequence). The CDR3 is 15 amino acids. The junction had 10 bases not matched to a gene; V was cut back by 4 bases and J by 4 bases. For the CDR3, the DNA is TGCAGTGCTATAGGGATGGGACAGTCGTACAATGAGCAGTTCTTC. Translation gives CSAIGMGQSYNEQFF.

A remark on this clonotype: Since a much larger clone is just one base distant, this may be a read error. This chain uses TRBV7-8 with TRBJ1-5, with TRBD1 matching 11 bases. Near its end, the DNA agrees better with TRBJ2-3, so the J call may be wrong. The CDR3 is 15 amino acids. CDR1 and CDR2 from the germline V gene are SGHVS and FQNEAQ. For the CDR3, the DNA is TGTGCCAGCAGCTTATCCGGGACAGGGGGTCAGCCCCAGTATTTT. Its translation: CASSLSGTGGQPQYF.

Only a few counts were recorded for this clonotype. The chain joins TRBV6-5 to TRBJ2-5; TRBD2 agrees at 7 bases. In germline, CDR1 is MNHEY, CDR2 SVGAGI. V shed 6 bases, J shed 1 base, and the junction held 11 bases outside the gene matches. The CDR3 sequence is 16 residues long. For the CDR3, the DNA is TGTGCCAGCAGAACCCGCCGACTAGCAGGCCAAGAGACCCAGTACTTC. Translated: CASRTRRLAGQETQYF.

CDR3 nucleotides: TGTGCCAGCAGTCCTTCTCTAGCGGGAGGGGACAGATACGCGTATTTT. Translation gives CASSPSLAGGDRYAYF. The chain uses TRBV6-6 and TRBJ2-3; the match to TRBD2 covers 12 bases. The CDR3 runs to 16 residues. The V gene end was trimmed by 5 bases and the J gene end by 14 bases; junction bases not matched to a gene: 17. Germline CDR1 reads MNHNY; CDR2 reads SVGAGI (reference sequence).

This clonotype showed up just a few times. This chain joins TRBV20-1 and TRBJ2-7, with 9 bases aligning to TRBD1. The germline V gene has CDR1 DFQATT and CDR2 SNEGSKA (reference sequence). V shed 0 bases and J 2 bases; nucleotides not matched to a gene: 5. The CDR3 loop spans 15 amino acids. CDR3 protein: CSARDGQGRTYEQYF. The CDR3 DNA reads TGCAGTGCTAGAGACGGACAGGGGAGGACCTACGAGCAGTACTTC.

CDR3 in DNA: TGCGCCAGCGCCCTAAGCAATGAGCAGTTCTTC. Translating it yields CASALSNEQFF. The chain is built from TRBV5-1 and TRBJ2-1; D is unresolved. The germline CDR1 and CDR2 sequences are SGHRS and YFSETQ. Trimming stripped 7 bases from V and 6 bases from J, with 8 bases between. The CDR3 consists of 11 residues.

The rearrangement uses TRBV6-6 and TRBJ2-7; a weak D match, TRBD1 (6 bases). With 5 bases removed from V and 2 bases from J, the gap between germline ends came to 16 bases. Germline-derived CDR1 and CDR2 are MNHNY and SVGAGI (reference sequence). This CDR3 has 15 amino acids. The CDR3 DNA reads as TGTGCCAGCAGTGCCAACAGGGTTTTTACCTACGAGCAGTACTTC. It codes for CASSANRVFTYEQYF.

This clonotype has more than one count but fewer than ten. This chain joins TRBV27 and TRBJ2-1; D not resolved. V lost 5 bases and J lost 1, with 9 bases in between. This CDR3 contains 14 residues. The V gene's germline CDR1 is MNHEY and CDR2 SMNVEV (reference sequence). In DNA, the CDR3 is TGTGCCAGCAGTCCACGCACGTCCTACAATGAGCAGTTCTTC. It codes for CASSPRTSYNEQFF.

The CDR3 coding sequence is TGTGCCAGCAGTTACTCGGACAGGGGGAATGGCTACACCTTC. Amino acids: CASSYSDRGNGYTF. This chain connects TRBV6-2 or TRBV6-3 to TRBJ1-2; 10 bases are shared with TRBD1. The CDR3 consists of 14 residues. V shed 0 bases and J 6 bases; nucleotides not matched to a gene: 1. Germline V lookup: CDR1 MNHEY, CDR2 SVGEGT.

The chain joins TRBV11-3 to TRBJ1-4; D is possibly TRBD1 (5 bases). The V gene's germline CDR1 is SGHNT and CDR2 YENEEA. There are 14 residues in the CDR3. V was clipped by 5 bases and J by 2 bases, with 9 bases between them. The CDR3 protein is CASSVQVTNEKLFF. For the CDR3, the DNA is TGTGCCAGCAGCGTACAGGTTACTAATGAAAAACTGTTTTTT.

J is TRBJ2-4 and V is TRBV6-5, with 8 nucleotides matching TRBD2. The J call may be in error: the DNA end matches TRBJ2-5 better. CDR1 is MNHEY and CDR2 is SVGAGI in the germline V gene. This CDR3 is 14 amino acids long. CDR3: CASTRGGRVETQYF. The CDR3 bases are TGTGCCAGCACCCGGGGGGGTAGGGTGGAGACCCAGTACTTC.

This clonotype was counted between two and nine times. V usage is TRBV5-1 and J usage is TRBJ2-7, with 7 bases that match TRBD1. The CDR3 runs 15 residues. The germline V gene encodes CDR1 SGHRS and CDR2 YFSETQ. Unmatched junction bases numbered 11, after V lost 4 bases and J lost 4 bases. This CDR3 is CASSNTGASRYEQYF. CDR3 bases: TGCGCCAGCAGCAACACAGGGGCAAGTCGATACGAGCAGTACTTC.

The chain carries TRBV20-1 and TRBJ2-1; D might be TRBD1 or TRBD2, each matching 6 bases. In germline, CDR1 is DFQATT, CDR2 SNEGSKA (reference sequence). The length of the CDR3 is 12 residues. The V end was cut by 6 bases, the J end by 4 bases, with 10 bases between. CDR3 DNA sequence: TGCAGTGCCGGGGGCCAATACAATGAGCAGTTCTTC. This gives the protein CSAGGQYNEQFF.

Regarding this clonotype: One junction end does not reproduce the germline sequence, and a read error may be involved. The gene calls are TRBV4-1 and TRBJ2-5; no reliable D call. Germline values: CDR1 MGHRA, CDR2 YSYEKL. The CDR3 covers 13 residues. Written as DNA, the CDR3 is TGCGCCAGCAACCAAGTAATCCAAGAGACCCAGTACTTC. Residues: CASNQVIQETQYF.

In its sample, this clonotype was seen a few times. The chain employs TRBV11-2 and TRBJ1-1; the match to TRBD1 covers 8 bases. The CDR3 totals 14 residues. Unmatched junction bases numbered 6, after V lost 8 bases and J lost 1 base. Per the germline V gene, CDR1 is SGHAT and CDR2 is FQNNGV. CDR3 bases: TGTGCCAGCGCACCAGGGGGCGGGAACACTGAAGCTTTCTTT. Its translation: CASAPGGGNTEAFF.

Many counts were recorded for this clonotype. This sequence joins TRBV29-1 and TRBJ2-1, with a possible D match to TRBD2 (5 bases). In germline, CDR1 is SQVTM, CDR2 ANQGSEA. The CDR3 has 13 amino acids. V was pared by 6 bases and J by 6 bases, with 15 bases between. This CDR3 reads CSVSVAPGNEQFF. The CDR3 coding sequence is TGCAGCGTCTCGGTAGCGCCGGGCAATGAGCAGTTCTTC.